The 4 T cell receptor beta chains given below trace back to one sample, sequenced in a study of T cell repertoires in cytomegalovirus infection. A single record per CDR3 protein comes from TCRdb applying MiXCR to the reads. The repertoire holds some 300,000 distinct CDR3 sequences, with around 9.1% as singletons. Sequences were obtained from PBMCs. These receptor sequences come from a human donor in good health (CMV status not recorded). Some clones in this sample may be carry-over from other donors' samples.

This clonotype was counted at least ten times. V usage is TRBV7-2 and J usage is TRBJ1-2, with a possible D match to TRBD1 (5 bases). The CDR3 sequence is 16 residues long. With 5 bases removed from V and 4 bases from J, the gap between germline ends came to 20 bases. Germline V gene sequence: CDR1 SGHTA, CDR2 FQGNSA. The CDR3 is CASSPTTGTDIYGYTF. As DNA, the CDR3 is TGTGCCAGCAGCCCGACAACCGGGACGGACATCTATGGCTACACCTTC.

Regarding this clonotype: A read error is possible here, since a much larger clone lies one base away. CDR3 sequence (DNA): TGTGTCAGCAGCCTATCCCAGCGGGGGGATACGCAGTATTTT. Translating gives CVSSLSQRGDTQYF. The chain employs TRBV11-2 and TRBJ2-3; 8 nucleotides agree with TRBD2. There are 14 residues in the CDR3. CDR1 and CDR2 from the germline V gene are SGHAT and FQNNGV.

V is TRBV7-9 and J is TRBJ1-5; 10 bases agree with TRBD1. The CDR3 loop spans 15 amino acids. V lost 6 bases to trimming and J lost 6 bases; unmatched junction nucleotides: 8. CDR1 and CDR2 from the germline V gene are SEHNR and FQNEAQ (reference sequence). CDR3 coding DNA: TGTGCCAGCAGTCCCGGGACAGGGGATACTCAGCCCCAGCATTTT. This codes for CASSPGTGDTQPQHF.

At least ten counts were recorded for this clonotype. The CDR3 reads CASSDWHDGKNIQYF. The DNA of the CDR3 is TGTGCCAGCAGTGACTGGCATGACGGCAAAAACATTCAGTACTTC. The V gene is TRBV6-4, the J gene TRBJ2-4, with no clear D. V dropped 1 base and J dropped 3 bases, with 10 bases sitting between them. Germline V gene data show CDR1 as MRHNA and CDR2 as SNTAGT. This CDR3 is 15 amino acids long.